The entry that follows covers one TCR beta chain sequence. What it binds is not known. This CDR3 is 13 amino acids long. Germline lookup yields CDR1 SGHDN and CDR2 FVKESK. Trimming left V 4 bases short and J 7 bases short, with 10 bases between. Only in-frame clones appear in the TCRdb table, and some are missing; sequencing was by immunoSEQ multiplex PCR. The sample lists over 150,000 clones; around 85% were seen once. This specimen comes from a study of cytomegalovirus exposure and HLA in healthy donors. Study-level information: Later, an analysis reported that the 95 to 150 validation repertoires had used the same platform as the roughly 720 first-cohort repertoires. Study-level findings and limits: Generally TCR sequences proved uncommon, though certain public TCRs appeared in numerous donors. The study flagged approximately 180 TCR beta chains as cytomegalovirus-associated. The tendency of first-cohort TCR clusters to co-occur in the 90 to 150 validation repertoires was the finding of a later analysis.

The sample consisted of PBMCs. V usage is TRBV14 and J usage is TRBJ1-4, with TRBD1 as a possible D gene (5 bases). This TCR was sampled from a woman in her 30s in good health and CMV-seronegative. The CDR3 loop is CASSLRDSEKLFF. Here the CDR3 DNA reads TGTGCCAGCAGCCTTCGCGACAGTGAAAAACTGTTTTTT.